What follows is one T cell receptor (beta chain) and its context. Its antigen is undetermined. The study sequenced cultured CD4+ T cell DNA using the Oncomine TCR Beta short-read assay. TCRdb itself ran the PCR reads through MiXCR, one entry per CDR3 protein. In the table there are tens of thousands of distinct CDR3 sequences, roughly two fifths of which are singletons. The sample belongs to a study of vaccination and CD4 T cells after COVID-19. Time point here: late sampling 161 to 241 days after vaccination in a few convalescent patients. Treatment indicated: approximately 10-day PBMC culture with coronavirus spike peptide pools or control peptides (ViraFEST assay). ViraFEST used peptide pools to expand antigen-specific T cells and subsequently sequenced their TCRs. The clonotype originates from a human donor who had recovered from COVID-19. The material sequenced was CD4+ T cells from blood, cultured in vitro, taken about 7 months after SARS-CoV-2 vaccination.

The CDR3 DNA is TGCAGTGCTAGGAGGACTAGCGGGGACCAAGAGACCCAGTACTTC. It codes for CSARRTSGDQETQYF. The V and J genes are TRBV20-1 and TRBJ2-5, with 12 bases fitting TRBD2. From germline, CDR1 is DFQATT and CDR2 SNEGSKA (reference sequence). Trimming cost V 3 bases and J 0 bases; bases outside gene matches: 2. The CDR3 has 15 amino acids.